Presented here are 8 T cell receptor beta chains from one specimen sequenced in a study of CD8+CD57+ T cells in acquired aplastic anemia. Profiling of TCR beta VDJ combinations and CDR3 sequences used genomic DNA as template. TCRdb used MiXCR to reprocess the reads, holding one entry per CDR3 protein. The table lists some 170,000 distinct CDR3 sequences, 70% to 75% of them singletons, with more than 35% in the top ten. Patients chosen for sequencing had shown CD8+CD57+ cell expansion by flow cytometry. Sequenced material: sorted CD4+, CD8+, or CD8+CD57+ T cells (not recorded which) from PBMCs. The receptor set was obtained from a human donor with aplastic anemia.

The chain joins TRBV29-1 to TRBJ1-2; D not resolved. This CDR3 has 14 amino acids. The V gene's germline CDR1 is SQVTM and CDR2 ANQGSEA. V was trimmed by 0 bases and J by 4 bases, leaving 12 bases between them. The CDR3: CSVEDQRGGYGYTF. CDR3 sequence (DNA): TGCAGCGTTGAAGATCAACGGGGTGGCTATGGCTACACCTTC. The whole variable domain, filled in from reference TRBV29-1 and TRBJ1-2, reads SAVISQKPSRDICQRGTSLTIQCQVDSQVTMMFWYRQQPGQSLTLIATANQGSEATYESGFVIDKFPISRPNLTFSTLTVSNMSPEDSSIYLCSVEDQRGGYGYTFGSGTRLTVV.

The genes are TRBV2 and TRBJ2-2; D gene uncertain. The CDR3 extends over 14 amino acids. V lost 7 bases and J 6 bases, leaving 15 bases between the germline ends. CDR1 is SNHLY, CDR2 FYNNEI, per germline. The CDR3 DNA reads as TGTGCCAGCAATCCTCTAAGTGCGGCCGGGGAGCTGTTTTTT. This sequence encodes CASNPLSAAGELFF.

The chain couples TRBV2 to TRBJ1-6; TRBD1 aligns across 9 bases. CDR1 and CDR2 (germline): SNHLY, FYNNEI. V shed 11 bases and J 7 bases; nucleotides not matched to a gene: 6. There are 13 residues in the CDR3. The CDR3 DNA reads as TGTGCCCGCGGAGGACAGGGGAATTCACCCCTCCACTTT. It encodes CARGGQGNSPLHF.

CDR3: CASRKTGLSPLHF. The CDR3 DNA sequence: TGTGCCAGTAGAAAAACAGGGCTTTCACCCCTCCACTTT. The chain combines TRBV19 with TRBJ1-6; possibly TRBD1 for D (6 bases). CDR1 LNHDA and CDR2 SQIVND come from the germline V gene (reference sequence). Trimming removed 6 bases from V and 9 bases from J, with 12 bases in between. The CDR3 runs 13 residues.

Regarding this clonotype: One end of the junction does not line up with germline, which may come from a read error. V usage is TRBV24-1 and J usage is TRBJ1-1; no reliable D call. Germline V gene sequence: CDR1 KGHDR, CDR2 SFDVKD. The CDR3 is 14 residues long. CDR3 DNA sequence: TGTGCCAGCAGTTCTCCGTTTATGAACACTGAAGCTTTCTTT. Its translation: CASSSPFMNTEAFF.

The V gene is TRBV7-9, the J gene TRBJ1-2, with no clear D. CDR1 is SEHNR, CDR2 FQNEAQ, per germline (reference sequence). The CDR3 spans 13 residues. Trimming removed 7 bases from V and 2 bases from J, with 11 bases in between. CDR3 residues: CASTPHANYGYTF. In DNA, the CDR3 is TGTGCCAGCACACCTCACGCCAACTATGGCTACACCTTC. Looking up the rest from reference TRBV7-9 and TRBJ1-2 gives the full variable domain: DTGVSQNPRHKITKRGQNVTFRCDPISEHNRLYWYRQTLGQGPEFLTYFQNEAQLEKSRLLSDRFSAERPKGSFSTLEIQRTEQGDSAMYLCASTPHANYGYTFGSGTRLTVV.

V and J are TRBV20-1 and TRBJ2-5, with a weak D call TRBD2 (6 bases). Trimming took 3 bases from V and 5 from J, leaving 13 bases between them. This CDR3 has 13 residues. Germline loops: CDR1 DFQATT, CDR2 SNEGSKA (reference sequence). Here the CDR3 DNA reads TGCAGTGCTAGGACCGGGAGCCTGGAGACCCAGTACTTC. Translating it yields CSARTGSLETQYF.

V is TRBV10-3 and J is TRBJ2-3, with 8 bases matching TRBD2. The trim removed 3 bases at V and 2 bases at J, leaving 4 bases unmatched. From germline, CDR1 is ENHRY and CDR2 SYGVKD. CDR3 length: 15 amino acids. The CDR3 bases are TGTGCCATCAGTGATTTCGGGGGGGACACAGATACGCAGTATTTT. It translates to CAISDFGGDTDTQYF.